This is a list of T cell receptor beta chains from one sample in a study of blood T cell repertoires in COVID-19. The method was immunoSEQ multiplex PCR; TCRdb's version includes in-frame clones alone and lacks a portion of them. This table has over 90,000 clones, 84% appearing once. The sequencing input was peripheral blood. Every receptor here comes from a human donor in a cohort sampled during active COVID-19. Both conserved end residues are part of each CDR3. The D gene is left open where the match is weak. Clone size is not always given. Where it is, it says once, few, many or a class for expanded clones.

CASRPSADTQYF	TGTGCCAGCAGACCGTCGGCAGATACGCAGTATTTT	-	TRBV2	TRBJ2-3	-
CASSPTGTGFYEQYF	TGTGCCAGCAGCCCCACCGGGACAGGGTTTTACGAGCAGTACTTC	-	TRBV3-1/TRBV3-2	TRBJ2-7	TRBD1
CASSPTLTSGGANEQFF	TGTGCCAGCTCACCGACTTTGACTAGCGGGGGGGCCAATGAGCAGTTCTTC	once	TRBV18	TRBJ2-1	TRBD2
CASSGVNTEAFF	TGCGCCAGCAGCGGGGTGAACACTGAAGCTTTCTTT	-	TRBV23-1	TRBJ1-1	-
CASSLQEGYEQYF	TGTGCCAGCAGCTTACAGGAGGGCTACGAGCAGTACTTC	-	TRBV7-2	TRBJ2-7	-
CASSRLGETQYF	TGTGCCAGCAGCCGACTAGGGGAGACCCAGTACTTC	-	TRBV12-3/TRBV12-4	TRBJ2-5	-
CASSPGGNTEAFF	TGTGCCAGCAGTCCCGGCGGGAACACTGAAGCTTTCTTT	-	TRBV5-4	TRBJ1-1	-
CASSIDRRQYTEAFF	TGTGCCAGTAGTATAGATCGCCGACAGTACACTGAAGCTTTCTTT	-	TRBV19	TRBJ1-1	-
CASSPPMAGWNQPQHF	TGTGCCAGTAGTCCACCCATGGCAGGGTGGAATCAGCCCCAGCATTTT	-	TRBV19	TRBJ1-5	-
CASTYRQGKVYGYTF	TGTGCCAGCACCTATAGACAGGGGAAGGTGTATGGCTACACCTTC	-	TRBV27	TRBJ1-2	TRBD1
CASSLRFGVVGTEAFF	TGTGCCAGCAGCTTAAGGTTCGGAGTGGTAGGAACTGAAGCTTTCTTT	-	TRBV11-2	TRBJ1-1	-
CASSPGTGYRDTEAFF	TGTGCCAGCTCACCAGGGACAGGGTACCGAGACACTGAAGCTTTCTTT	-	TRBV18	TRBJ1-1	TRBD1
CASSRDILYEQYF	TGCGCCAGCAGCCGGGACATCCTGTACGAGCAGTACTTC	-	TRBV5-1	TRBJ2-7	-
CASVTGNTEAFF	TGTGCCAGCGTGACGGGGAACACTGAAGCTTTCTTT	-	TRBV5-4	TRBJ1-1	-
CASSLWAGGRNNEQFF	TGTGCCAGCAGTTTATGGGCGGGGGGACGAAACAATGAGCAGTTCTTC	-	TRBV28	TRBJ2-1	TRBD2
CASAGGFNEKLFF	TGTGCCTCGGCGGGGGGGTTTAATGAAAAACTGTTTTTT	-	TRBV30	TRBJ1-4	-
CASIQENYGYTF	TGTGCCAGTATACAGGAAAACTATGGCTACACCTTC	-	TRBV2	TRBJ1-2	-
CASRELPGQGAVNTEAFF	TGTGCCAGCAGAGAGCTACCGGGACAGGGGGCAGTGAACACTGAAGCTTTCTTT	-	TRBV28	TRBJ1-1	TRBD1
CASSLETGELFF	TGTGCCAGCAGCTTAGAGACCGGGGAGCTGTTTTTT	-	TRBV5-5	TRBJ2-2	-
CASSTQGYGYTF	TGTGCCAGTAGTACCCAGGGGTATGGCTACACCTTC	-	TRBV19	TRBJ1-2	-
CASSPLSGGYTEAFF	TGTGCCAGCAGCCCCCTGTCGGGGGGCTACACTGAAGCTTTCTTT	-	TRBV11-2	TRBJ1-1	-
CASSPGGREETQYF	TGTGCCAGCTCACCGGGAGGGCGTGAAGAGACCCAGTACTTC	-	TRBV18	TRBJ2-5	TRBD2
CATSARTGNYGYTF	TGTGCCACCAGCGCCAGGACAGGGAACTATGGCTACACCTTC	-	TRBV15	TRBJ1-2	TRBD1
CAISPVGGTQYF	TGTGCCATCAGCCCCGTCGGGGGTACGCAGTATTTT	-	TRBV10-3	TRBJ2-3	-
CASSGVVTGRGWNEQFF	TGCGCCAGCAGCGGAGTAGTCACGGGGAGGGGGTGGAATGAGCAGTTCTTC	-	TRBV5-1	TRBJ2-1	-
CASSPRQGLTYEQYF	TGTGCCAGCTCACCGAGGCAGGGGTTAACCTACGAGCAGTACTTC	-	TRBV18	TRBJ2-7	-
CASTAGPSANYGYTF	TGTGCCAGCACCGCGGGCCCCTCAGCTAACTATGGCTACACCTTC	-	TRBV6-5	TRBJ1-2	-
CAWSGPLPNTEAFF	TGTGCCTGGAGTGGGCCCTTGCCGAACACTGAAGCTTTCTTT	once	TRBV30	TRBJ1-1	-
CASSQGSGGDQETQYF	TGTGCCAGCAGCCAAGGGAGCGGGGGGGACCAAGAGACCCAGTACTTC	-	TRBV4-2	TRBJ2-5	TRBD2
CASSYRTKRGTDTQYF	TGTGCCAGCAGTTACCGGACGAAGCGGGGGACAGATACGCAGTATTTT	-	TRBV6-6	TRBJ2-3	TRBD2
CASAVGGAANEKLFF	TGTGCCAGTGCGGTGGGGGGAGCAGCTAATGAAAAACTGTTTTTT	-	TRBV6-5	TRBJ1-4	-
CASSIQGALGGKFNEQFF	TGTGCCAGCAGCATTCAGGGGGCGCTGGGGGGGAAATTCAATGAGCAGTTCTTC	-	TRBV7-2	TRBJ2-1	-
CASSYWDISNTEAFF	TGTGCCAGCAGTTACTGGGACATTTCGAACACTGAAGCTTTCTTT	-	TRBV6-5	TRBJ1-1	-
CASSYEQSSLGNTIYF	TGTGCCAGCAGTTACGAACAGTCATCCCTGGGAAACACCATATATTTT	-	TRBV6-6	TRBJ1-3	-
CASSLQMTGVYGYTF	TGTGCCAGCAGTCTCCAGATGACAGGGGTTTATGGCTACACCTTC	-	TRBV6-2/TRBV6-3	TRBJ1-2	TRBD1
CASSSGLGNTIYF	TGTGCCAGCAGTTCCGGACTGGGAAACACCATATATTTT	few	TRBV2	TRBJ1-3	-
CASSPGLDTGELFF	TGTGCCAGCAGCCCAGGACTCGACACCGGGGAGCTGTTTTTT	-	TRBV7-2	TRBJ2-2	-
CASSLGQFLTDTQYF	TGTGCCAGCAGCTTGGGACAGTTTCTCACAGATACGCAGTATTTT	-	TRBV11-1	TRBJ2-3	TRBD1
CASSFQRSSYNEQFF	TGTGCCAGCAGCTTCCAGCGGAGCTCCTACAATGAGCAGTTCTTC	-	TRBV7-2	TRBJ2-1	-